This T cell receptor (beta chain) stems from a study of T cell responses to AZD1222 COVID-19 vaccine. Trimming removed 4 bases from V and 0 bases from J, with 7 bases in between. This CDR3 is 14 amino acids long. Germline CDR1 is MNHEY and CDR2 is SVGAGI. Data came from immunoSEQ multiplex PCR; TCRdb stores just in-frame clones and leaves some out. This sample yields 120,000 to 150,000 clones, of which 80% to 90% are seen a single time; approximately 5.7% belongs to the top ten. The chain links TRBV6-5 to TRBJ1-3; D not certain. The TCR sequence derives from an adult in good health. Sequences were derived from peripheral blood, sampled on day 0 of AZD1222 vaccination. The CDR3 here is CASSSGSSGNTIYF. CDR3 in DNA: TGTGCCAGCAGTTCCGGGAGCTCTGGAAACACCATATATTTT.